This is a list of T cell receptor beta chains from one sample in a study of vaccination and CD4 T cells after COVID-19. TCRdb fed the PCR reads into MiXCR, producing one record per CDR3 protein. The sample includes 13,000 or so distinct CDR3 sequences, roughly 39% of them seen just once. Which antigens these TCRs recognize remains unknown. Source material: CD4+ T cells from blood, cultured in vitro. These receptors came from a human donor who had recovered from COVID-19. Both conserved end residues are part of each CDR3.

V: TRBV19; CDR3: CASSIDARSGVNTGELFF
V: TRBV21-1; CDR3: CASSEDRPHEQYF
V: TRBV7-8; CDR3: CASSLGMVNEQFF
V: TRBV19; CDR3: CASSIQPGAEANQPQHF
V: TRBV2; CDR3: CASRAGAVQETQYF
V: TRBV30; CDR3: CAGTSGHNEQFF
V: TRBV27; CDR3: CASRRVRTSGTGELFF
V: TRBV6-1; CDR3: CASRQVQGAGQPQHF
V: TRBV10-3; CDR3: CAISDPSGAYEQYF
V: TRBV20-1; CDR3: CSAPPGGGGAYNEQFF
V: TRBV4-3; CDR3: CASSQSRTGALSTDTQYF
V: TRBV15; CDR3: CATSRRQYSNTGELFF
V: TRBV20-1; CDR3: CSAPAGGNTDTQYF
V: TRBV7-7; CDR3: CASSLESGRTGELFF
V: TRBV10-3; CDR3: CAISESGQGAGSQPQHF
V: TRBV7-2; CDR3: CASSPFPRGRDEQYF
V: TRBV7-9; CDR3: CASSFRENYGYTF
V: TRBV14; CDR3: CASSQLNTIYF
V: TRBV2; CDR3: CALPYRAGSGYTF
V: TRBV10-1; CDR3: CASSDRLAGNSYEQYF
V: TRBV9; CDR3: CASSDAYSTDTQYF
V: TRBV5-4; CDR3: CASSRREDREGYTF
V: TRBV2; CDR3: CASRQVSNEQFF
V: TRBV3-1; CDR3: CASAAGRTYEQYF
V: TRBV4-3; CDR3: CASSQAAGGRYNEQFF
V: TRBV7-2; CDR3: CASSLGQGRTYEQYF
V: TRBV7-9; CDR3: CASSLGESGGATDTQYF
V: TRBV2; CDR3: CASGRGNGYTF
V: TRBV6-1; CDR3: CASSTPDRGVRGNQPQHF
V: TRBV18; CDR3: CASSEGWETEAFF
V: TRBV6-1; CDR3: CASRPPGGGGELFF
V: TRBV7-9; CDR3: CASSFGGSGAETQYF